This T cell receptor beta chain was sequenced in a study of CD8 T cells in Susac syndrome. The CDR3 loop spans 13 amino acids. Losses at the gene ends were 5 bases for V and 7 bases for J; bases not matched to a gene: 5. After extraction with the RNeasy kit, roughly 0.5 to 1 ug of the RNA was reverse transcribed using random hexamers. The immunoSEQ assay covered 54 Vbeta and 13 Jbeta segments for CDR3. One entry per CDR3 protein results from TCRdb running MiXCR on the immunoSEQ multiplex PCR reads. This sample has a few hundred thousand distinct CDR3 sequences; 95% occur once, and the top ten carry roughly 0.1%. Study results and limitations: The study recognized that its TCR sequencing and HLA analysis covered a relatively small number of individuals.

Sequencing of TCR beta drew on CD8+ and CD4+ T cells from blood. Purification of the CD8+ and CD4+ T cells relied on negative isolation, and TEMRA cells underwent FACS enrichment. A note on this clonotype: What it recognizes is unknown.

This clonotype originated in a human donor with multiple sclerosis. Sequencing used CD4+ T cells from PBMCs. V gene TRBV12-3 or TRBV12-4 combines with J gene TRBJ1-1; TRBD1 aligns across 9 bases. The CDR3 DNA sequence: TGTGCCAGCAGTGGACAGGGGTTCGGTGAAGCTTTCTTT. It is translated as CASSGQGFGEAFF.